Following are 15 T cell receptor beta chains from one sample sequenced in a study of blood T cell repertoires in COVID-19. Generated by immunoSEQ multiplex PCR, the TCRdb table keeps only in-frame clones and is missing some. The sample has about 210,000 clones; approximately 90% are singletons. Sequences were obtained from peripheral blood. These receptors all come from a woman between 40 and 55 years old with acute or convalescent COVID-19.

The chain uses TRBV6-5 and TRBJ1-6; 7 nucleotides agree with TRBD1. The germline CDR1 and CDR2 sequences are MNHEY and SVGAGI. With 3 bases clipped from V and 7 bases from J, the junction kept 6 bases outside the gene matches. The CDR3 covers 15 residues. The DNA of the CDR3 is TGTGCCAGCAGTTATAAGACAGGGAAGAATTCACCCCTCCACTTT. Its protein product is CASSYKTGKNSPLHF.

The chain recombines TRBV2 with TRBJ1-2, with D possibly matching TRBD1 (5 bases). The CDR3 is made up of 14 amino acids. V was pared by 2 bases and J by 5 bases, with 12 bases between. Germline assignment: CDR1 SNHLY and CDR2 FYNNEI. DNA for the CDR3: TGTGCCAGCAGTGAACCACAGGTTATATATGGCTACACCTTC. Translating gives CASSEPQVIYGYTF.

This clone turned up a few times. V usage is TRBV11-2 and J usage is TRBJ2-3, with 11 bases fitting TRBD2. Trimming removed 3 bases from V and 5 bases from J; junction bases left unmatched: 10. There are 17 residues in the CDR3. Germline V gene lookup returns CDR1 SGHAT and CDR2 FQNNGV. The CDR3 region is CASSLVAGGLGVDTQYF. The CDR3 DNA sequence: TGTGCCAGCAGCTTGGTAGCGGGGGGGCTCGGTGTAGATACGCAGTATTTT.

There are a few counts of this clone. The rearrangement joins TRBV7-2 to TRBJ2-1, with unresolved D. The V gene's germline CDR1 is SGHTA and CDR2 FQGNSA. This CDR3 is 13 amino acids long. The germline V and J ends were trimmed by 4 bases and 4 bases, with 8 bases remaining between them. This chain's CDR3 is CASSSSRYNEQFF. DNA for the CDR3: TGTGCCAGCAGCTCAAGCCGGTACAATGAGCAGTTCTTC.

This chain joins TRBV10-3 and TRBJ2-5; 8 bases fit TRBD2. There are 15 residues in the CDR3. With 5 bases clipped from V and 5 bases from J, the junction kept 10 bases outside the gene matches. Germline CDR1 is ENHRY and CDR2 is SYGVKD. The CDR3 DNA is TGTGCCATCAGTACCGGGAGGGCCCAAGCGGAGACCCAGTACTTC. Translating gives CAISTGRAQAETQYF.

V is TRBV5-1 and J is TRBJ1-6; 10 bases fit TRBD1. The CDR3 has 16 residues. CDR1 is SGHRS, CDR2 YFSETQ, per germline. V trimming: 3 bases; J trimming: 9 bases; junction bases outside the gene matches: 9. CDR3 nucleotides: TGCGCCAGCAGCTCCGAGGGACAGGGGAAAGTTTCACCCCTCCACTTT. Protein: CASSSEGQGKVSPLHF.

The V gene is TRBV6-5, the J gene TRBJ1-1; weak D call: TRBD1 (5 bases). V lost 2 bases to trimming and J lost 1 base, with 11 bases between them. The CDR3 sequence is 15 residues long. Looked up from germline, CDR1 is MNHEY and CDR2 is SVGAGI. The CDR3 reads CASSYSWGENTEAFF. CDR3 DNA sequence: TGTGCCAGCAGTTACAGCTGGGGCGAGAACACTGAAGCTTTCTTT.

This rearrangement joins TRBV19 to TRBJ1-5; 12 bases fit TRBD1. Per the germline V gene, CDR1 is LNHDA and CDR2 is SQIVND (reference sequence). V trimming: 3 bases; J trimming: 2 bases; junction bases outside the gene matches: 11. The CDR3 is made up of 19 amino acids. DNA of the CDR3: TGTGCCAGTAGTATGGATACCGGGACAGGGGGCGGAGGCAATCAGCCCCAGCATTTT. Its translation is CASSMDTGTGGGGNQPQHF.

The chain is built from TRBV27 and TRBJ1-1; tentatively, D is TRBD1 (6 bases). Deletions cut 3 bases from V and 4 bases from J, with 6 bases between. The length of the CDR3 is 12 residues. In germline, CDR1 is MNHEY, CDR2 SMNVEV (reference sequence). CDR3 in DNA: TGTGCCAGCAGTTTCAGGGGCACTGAAGCTTTCTTT. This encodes CASSFRGTEAFF.

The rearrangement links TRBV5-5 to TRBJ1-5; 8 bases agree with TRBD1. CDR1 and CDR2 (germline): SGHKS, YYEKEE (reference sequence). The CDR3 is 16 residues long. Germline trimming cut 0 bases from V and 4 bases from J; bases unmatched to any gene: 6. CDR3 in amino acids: CASSLVPTGGNQPQHF. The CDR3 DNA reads TGTGCCAGCAGCTTGGTCCCTACAGGGGGGAATCAGCCCCAGCATTTT.

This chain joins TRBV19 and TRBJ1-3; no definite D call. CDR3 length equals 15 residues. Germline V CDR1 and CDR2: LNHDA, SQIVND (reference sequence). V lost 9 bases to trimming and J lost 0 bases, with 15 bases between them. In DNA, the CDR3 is TGTGCCAGCTCCCGGAACGGGTTCTCTGGAAACACCATATATTTT. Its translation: CASSRNGFSGNTIYF.

CDR3 bases: TGTGCCAGCAGCGTAACCTACGGGGGGACGGAAGAGACCCAGTACTTC. This translates into CASSVTYGGTEETQYF. The chain uses TRBV9 and TRBJ2-5; TRBD2 matches at 7 bases. CDR3 size: 16 residues. V shed 1 base and J 3 bases; nucleotides not matched to a gene: 9. Germline V CDR1 and CDR2: SGDLS, YYNGEE.

CDR3 in DNA: TGTGCCAGCAGCCAAGTGGGCAACTATGGCTACACCTTC. Translating gives CASSQVGNYGYTF. V is TRBV14 and J is TRBJ1-2, with D unresolved. Germline V gives CDR1 SGHDN, CDR2 FVKESK. V lost 1 base and J lost 2, with 5 bases in between. The CDR3 loop spans 13 amino acids.

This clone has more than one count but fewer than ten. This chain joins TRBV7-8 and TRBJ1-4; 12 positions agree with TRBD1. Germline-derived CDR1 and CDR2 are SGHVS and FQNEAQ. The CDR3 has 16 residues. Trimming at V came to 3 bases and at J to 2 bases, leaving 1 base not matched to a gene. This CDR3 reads CASSLGTGGTNEKLFF. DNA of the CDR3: TGTGCCAGCAGCTTGGGGACAGGGGGCACTAATGAAAAACTGTTTTTT.

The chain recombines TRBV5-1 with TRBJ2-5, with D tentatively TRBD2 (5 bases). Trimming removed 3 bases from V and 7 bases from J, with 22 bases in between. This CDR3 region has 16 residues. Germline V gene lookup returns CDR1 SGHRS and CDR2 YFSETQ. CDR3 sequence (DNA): TGCGCCAGCAGCTCCGGAGGTAACATCTTAAGTGGGACCCAGTACTTC. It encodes CASSSGGNILSGTQYF.